The sequence of this T cell receptor (beta chain) was determined in a study of CD8 T cells in ankylosing spondylitis. Quantitative molecular-barcoded 5'-RACE generated the TCR beta libraries. TCRdb fed the 5' RACE reads into MiXCR, producing one record per CDR3 protein. The sample records approximately 42,000 distinct CDR3 sequences, more than 9.5% being singletons. This clonotype was recorded many times. V was clipped by 3 bases and J by 0 bases, with 12 bases between them. This CDR3 comprises 15 residues. Germline V gene sequence: CDR1 DFQATT, CDR2 SNEGSKA (reference sequence). The chain is built from TRBV20-1 and TRBJ2-1; D remains ambiguous. This clonotype originated in a male donor with ankylosing spondylitis or in good health (not recorded which). Sequencing was carried out using blood, either unsorted or a sorted T cell fraction (not recorded which). The CDR3 DNA is TGCAGTGCTAGTTCGTTTGGAAGCTCCTACAATGAGCAGTTCTTC. Translating gives CSASSFGSSYNEQFF.